These 20 T cell receptor beta chains originate from one sample sequenced in a study of breast tumors, draining lymph nodes, adjacent tissues. TCRdb called the multiplex PCR reads again in MiXCR, with one record for every CDR3 protein. The sample has approximately 52,000 distinct CDR3 sequences, roughly 39% seen once. Sequencing used breast tumor tissue. These receptors were obtained from a female donor with breast cancer. Some clones in this sample may be carry-over from other donors' samples.

The chain carries TRBV4-2 and TRBJ2-1; 12 positions match TRBD2. The CDR3 totals 15 residues. CDR1 is LGHNA and CDR2 is YNFKEQ in the germline V gene. V shed 5 bases, J shed 8 bases, and the junction held 7 bases outside the gene matches. The CDR3 loop reads CASSSRLAGDDEQFF. The CDR3 bases are TGTGCCAGCAGCTCCCGACTAGCGGGAGATGATGAGCAGTTCTTC.

The V and J genes are TRBV24-1 and TRBJ1-5; D not certain. Germline assignment: CDR1 KGHDR and CDR2 SFDVKD. CDR3 size: 13 residues. V lost 4 bases and J 5 bases, leaving 8 bases between the germline ends. The CDR3 sequence: CATSDPGHQPQHF. CDR3 bases: TGTGCCACCAGTGACCCCGGTCATCAGCCCCAGCATTTT.

As for this clonotype: The conserved phenylalanine or tryptophan is not found at the CDR3 terminus, so this likely reflects a read error. It is unclear where the CDR3 begins or ends on the DNA, so no DNA is shown, and the CDR3 is as TCRdb lists it. The chain uses TRBV12-3 or TRBV12-4 and TRBJ2-6; the listed D gene, TRBD1, was not tested against the DNA. The CDR3 has 8 residues if both end residues are counted. The CDR3 loop reads CASSPGTI.

V and J are TRBV7-9 and TRBJ2-1; D possibly matches TRBD1 or TRBD2 (5 bases each). Per the germline V gene, CDR1 is SEHNR and CDR2 is FQNEAQ (reference sequence). The CDR3 consists of 15 residues. V lost 7 bases and J lost 8, with 21 bases in between. The CDR3 sequence is CASNPGTLQVDEQFF. The CDR3 nucleotides are TGTGCCAGCAACCCCGGGACCCTTCAAGTAGATGAGCAGTTCTTC.

CDR3 in amino acids: CASGTTGERNSPLHF. CDR3 DNA: TGTGCTAGTGGTACTACAGGGGAACGGAATTCACCCCTCCACTTT. V and J are TRBV12-5 and TRBJ1-6; TRBD1 matches 7 bases. CDR1 and CDR2 (germline): LGHNT, FRNRAP. The CDR3 totals 15 residues. With 5 bases clipped from V and 7 bases from J, the junction kept 8 bases outside the gene matches. Full variable domain (missing parts from reference TRBV12-5 and TRBJ1-6): DARVTQTPRHKVTEMGQEVTMRCQPILGHNTVFWYRQTMMQGLELLAYFRNRAPLDDSGMPKDRFSAEMPDATLATLKIQPSEPRDSAVYFCASGTTGERNSPLHFGNGTRLTVT.

Regarding this clonotype: Since the CDR3 does not end with the conserved phenylalanine or tryptophan, this likely comes from a read error. No DNA is shown, since the ends of the CDR3 on it are uncertain; the CDR3 is the one TCRdb lists. This sequence joins TRBV19 and TRBJ1-2. Per the germline V gene, CDR1 is LNHDA and CDR2 is SQIVND (reference sequence). From its first to its last residue, the CDR3 has 13 amino acids. CDR3 protein: CASSMVEGYGHTS.

This CDR3 reads CSAGTGANTFAQYF. The CDR3 DNA follows: TGCAGTGCTGGGACAGGGGCGAACACGTTCGCGCAGTATTTT. This rearrangement joins TRBV20-1 to TRBJ2-3; 10 bases align to TRBD1. Germline V gene data show CDR1 as DFQATT and CDR2 as SNEGSKA (reference sequence). This CDR3 comprises 14 residues. V shed 5 bases, J shed 10 bases, and the junction held 12 bases outside the gene matches.

This clonotype was seen at least ten times. The rearrangement uses TRBV27 and TRBJ2-3; perhaps TRBD1 as D (5 bases). The CDR3 length is 14 residues. Trimming pared 6 bases from V and 2 bases from J, leaving 12 bases between. The germline gives CDR1 MNHEY, CDR2 SMNVEV (reference sequence). The CDR3 reads CASRPDRSTDTQYF. The CDR3 bases are TGTGCCAGCAGACCTGACAGATCCACAGATACGCAGTATTTT.

J is TRBJ2-5 and V is TRBV9, with 10 bases lining up with TRBD2. V trimming: 4 bases; J trimming: 3 bases; junction bases outside the gene matches: 15. Per the germline V gene, CDR1 is SGDLS and CDR2 is YYNGEE. The CDR3 extends over 18 amino acids. This chain's CDR3 is CASSPNLGAGGPEETQYF. As DNA, the CDR3 is TGTGCCAGCAGCCCGAATTTGGGAGCGGGAGGGCCAGAAGAGACCCAGTACTTC.

This clonotype was observed once. Without the conserved terminal phenylalanine or tryptophan, this CDR3 likely stems from a read error. The DNA is omitted, as the CDR3 cannot be located on it reliably, and the CDR3 follows TCRdb's listing. The chain joins TRBV7-2 to TRBJ2-7; the D call of TRBD1 is as the table states it, not checked on the DNA. Germline CDR1 SGHTA, CDR2 FQGNSA. The CDR3 is 14 residues long, counting both termini. The CDR3 loop reads CASSLTGTPYERYL.

This chain joins TRBV6-4 and TRBJ2-2, with 8 bases matching TRBD1. Trimming removed 2 bases from V and 4 bases from J; junction bases left unmatched: 6. The length of the CDR3 is 16 residues. The germline V gene has CDR1 MRHNA and CDR2 SNTAGT. CDR3 bases: TGTGCCAGCAGTGACACGTGGACAGGGTCCACCGGGGAGCTGTTTTTT. This translates into CASSDTWTGSTGELFF.

Many counts were recorded for this clonotype. J is TRBJ2-1 and V is TRBV9; TRBD2 is a possible D gene (6 bases). CDR3 length equals 15 residues. CDR1 SGDLS and CDR2 YYNGEE come from the germline V gene. Trimming took 0 bases from V and 4 from J, leaving 11 bases between them. The CDR3 is CASSVAGEAYNEQFF. CDR3 DNA: TGTGCCAGCAGCGTAGCGGGAGAGGCTTACAATGAGCAGTTCTTC.

Comment on this clonotype: The junction departs from the called germline gene at one end, perhaps through a read error. This chain joins TRBV2 and TRBJ1-6; 7 bases are shared with TRBD1. This CDR3 has 16 amino acids. The germline gives CDR1 SNHLY, CDR2 FYNNEI. CDR3 nucleotide sequence: TGTGCCAGCAGTGAGCGACAGGGCTCCTACAATTCACCCCTCCACTTT. Protein product: CASSERQGSYNSPLHF. The full variable domain, its missing parts supplied by reference TRBV2 and TRBJ1-6, is EPEVTQTPSHQVTQMGQEVILRCVPISNHLYFYWYRQILGQKVEFLVSFYNNEISEKSEIFDDQFSVERPDGSNFTLKIRSTKLEDSAMYFCASSERQGSYNSPLHFGNGTRLTVT.

This clonotype was seen repeatedly, ten times or more. The gene calls are TRBV12-3 or TRBV12-4 and TRBJ2-7; 8 bases map to TRBD2. The V and J ends lost 6 bases and 3 bases, in that order; junction bases with no gene match: 4. This CDR3 comprises 13 residues. CDR3 sequence: CASRLSGGYEQYF. In nucleotides, the CDR3 is TGTGCCAGCAGACTGAGCGGGGGCTACGAGCAGTACTTC.

The J gene is TRBJ2-1, the V gene TRBV4-1; 8 bases line up with TRBD2. The CDR3 runs 18 residues. Looked up from germline, CDR1 is MGHRA and CDR2 is YSYEKL. Trimming cost V 4 bases and J 5 bases; bases outside gene matches: 16. CDR3 coding DNA: TGCGCCAGCAGCCCCGCCCCCGCCTTTACTAGCGGTAACAATGAGCAGTTCTTC. It specifies CASSPAPAFTSGNNEQFF.

Details on this clonotype: The final CDR3 position lacks the conserved phenylalanine or tryptophan, pointing to a likely read error. V usage is TRBV19 and J usage is TRBJ2-7; D is perhaps TRBD2 (5 bases). The germline V gene has CDR1 LNHDA and CDR2 SQIVND (reference sequence). The CDR3 has 13 amino acids. Trimming took off 5 bases at V and 7 bases at J, with 15 bases between the two ends. The CDR3 here is CASSSSDGSEQYL. CDR3 coding DNA: TGTGCCAGTAGTTCCAGCGATGGGAGTGAGCAGTACCTC.

The rearrangement links TRBV7-9 to TRBJ2-7; possibly TRBD2 for D (6 bases). V lost 8 bases and J 0 bases, leaving 14 bases between the germline ends. There are 14 residues in the CDR3. Germline loops: CDR1 SEHNR, CDR2 FQNEAQ (reference sequence). In DNA form, the CDR3 reads TGTGCCAGCCGGGACTCGATAAGCTCCTACGAGCAGTACTTC. It codes for CASRDSISSYEQYF.

The chain's CDR3 is CSASGTSGVRNEQFF. CDR3 sequence (DNA): TGCAGTGCTTCCGGGACTAGCGGGGTCCGGAATGAGCAGTTCTTC. The J gene is TRBJ2-1, the V gene TRBV20-1; 13 positions match TRBD2. The ends lost 5 bases at V and 7 bases at J; junction bases unmatched: 8. The CDR3 totals 15 residues. Germline CDR1 DFQATT, CDR2 SNEGSKA (reference sequence).

This chain joins TRBV2 and TRBJ1-2; 8 bases are a match to TRBD1. The CDR3 length is 15 residues. Germline-derived CDR1 and CDR2 are SNHLY and FYNNEI. V lost 3 bases and J lost 3; bases outside the gene matches: 6. Here the CDR3 DNA reads TGTGCCAGCAGTGATGCGACAGGGGACCACTATGGCTACACCTTC. This gives the protein CASSDATGDHYGYTF.

Remarks on this clonotype: A much more abundant neighbour one base away suggests this may be a read error. This chain links TRBV6-1 with TRBJ1-2; D ambiguous. CDR3 length equals 16 residues. Trimming took off 2 bases at V and 7 bases at J, with 20 bases between the two ends. Germline V lookup: CDR1 MNHNS, CDR2 SASEGT. The CDR3 protein is CASSEIAGPIGPGYTF. The CDR3 nucleotides read TGTGCCAGCAGTGAAATCGCAGGACCGATAGGGCCTGGCTACACCTTC.